A single T cell receptor beta chain is shown here with its context. Its matching antigen is unknown. This entry comes from a study of T cell repertoires in cytomegalovirus infection. Study-level points and caveats: In two of eight donors, the top clonotype was HLA-C-restricted CMV-specific.

Germline assignment: CDR1 SGHRS and CDR2 YFSETQ. The CDR3 has 13 amino acids. The V and J ends lost 1 base and 7 bases respectively, with 8 bases between them. TCRdb ran MiXCR on the reads and lists one entry per CDR3 protein. Of 55,000 to 70,000 distinct CDR3 sequences detected, more than 20% appear once; the ten largest clones hold around three quarters. The TCR was taken from a human donor in good health (CMV status not recorded). Some clones in this sample may be carry-over from other donors' samples. The V and J genes are TRBV5-1 and TRBJ2-2; D ambiguous. Source material: PBMCs, sequenced either directly or after in vitro stimulation (not recorded which). This CDR3 reads CASSLLGVGELFF. As DNA, the CDR3 is TGCGCCAGCAGCTTGCTGGGCGTCGGGGAGCTGTTTTTT.